These 3 T cell receptor beta chains originate from one sample sequenced in a study of blood T cell repertoires in COVID-19. Profiled with immunoSEQ multiplex PCR; TCRdb holds only in-frame clones, not every one. Of fewer than 450,000 clones detected, about 90% appear once; the ten largest clones hold about 7.3%. The sample taken for sequencing was peripheral blood. The receptor source for this set is a woman in her seventies with COVID-19, enrolled during active disease.

The chain is built from TRBV27 and TRBJ2-3; 7 nucleotides agree with TRBD2. This CDR3 spans 15 amino acids. V lost 3 bases and J lost 3; bases outside the gene matches: 6. Germline values: CDR1 MNHEY, CDR2 SMNVEV (reference sequence). CDR3 DNA sequence: TGTGCCAGCAGTTTGGCAGGACTAGAAACAGATACGCAGTATTTT. It translates to CASSLAGLETDTQYF.

CDR3 region: CASSRANSNQPQHF. The DNA for the CDR3 is TGTGCCAGCTCACGCGCCAATAGCAATCAGCCCCAGCATTTT. The chain combines TRBV18 with TRBJ1-5; no definite D call. The germline V gene has CDR1 KGHSH and CDR2 LQKENI. The CDR3 sequence is 14 residues long. V dropped 4 bases and J dropped 0 bases, with 7 bases sitting between them.

J is TRBJ1-2 and V is TRBV2; D remains unclear. This CDR3 has 10 amino acids. Germline CDR1 reads SNHLY; CDR2 reads FYNNEI. V was shortened by 8 bases and J by 8 bases, with 9 bases between the two germline ends. The DNA for the CDR3 is TGTGCCAGCGGGAGCGAGGGCTACACCTTC. Amino acids: CASGSEGYTF.